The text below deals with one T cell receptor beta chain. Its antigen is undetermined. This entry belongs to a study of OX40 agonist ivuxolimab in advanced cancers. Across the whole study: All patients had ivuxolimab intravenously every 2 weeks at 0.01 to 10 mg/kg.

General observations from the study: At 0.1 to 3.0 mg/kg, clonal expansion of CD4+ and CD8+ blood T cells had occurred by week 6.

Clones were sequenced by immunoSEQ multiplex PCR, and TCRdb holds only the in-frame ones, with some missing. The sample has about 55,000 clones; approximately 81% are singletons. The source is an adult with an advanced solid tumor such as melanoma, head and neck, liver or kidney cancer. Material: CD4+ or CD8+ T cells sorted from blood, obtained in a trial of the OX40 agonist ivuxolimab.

The CDR3 spells CASSFLFNEQFF. As DNA, the CDR3 is TGTGCCAGCAGTTTTCTTTTCAATGAGCAGTTCTTC. The rearrangement uses TRBV28 and TRBJ2-1; D not resolved. The CDR3 sequence is 12 residues long. V gave up 3 bases and J gave up 6 bases, with 6 bases separating them. Germline V gives CDR1 MDHEN, CDR2 SYDVKM.